Listed below are T cell receptor beta chains from one sample, sequenced in a study of cytomegalovirus exposure and HLA in healthy donors. The repertoire was sequenced with immunoSEQ multiplex PCR; TCRdb's copy has only in-frame clones and lacks some. Of approximately 150,000 clones detected, roughly 73% appear once; the ten largest clones hold over 9%. Sequenced: PBMCs. These receptors were taken from a man between 18 and 29 years old in good health and CMV-seropositive. CDR3s include the opening cysteine and the closing phenylalanine or tryptophan. The D gene is left open where the match is weak. Rows may omit the clone size; those that give it use once, few, many or a size class.

d_call | j_call | v_call | clone_size | cdr3_nt | cdr3_aa
NA | TRBJ1-1 | TRBV6-5 | few | TGTGCCAGCAGTTACTCCCAGGGAACCTTGAACACTGAAGCTTTCTTT | CASSYSQGTLNTEAFF
NA | TRBJ2-7 | TRBV10-2 | NA | TGCGCCAGCAGTGGTTATTCCTACGAGCAGTACTTC | CASSGYSYEQYF
NA | TRBJ1-2 | TRBV6-5 | once | TGTGCCAGCAGGGCCAGGGGAACCTATGGCTACACCTTC | CASRARGTYGYTF
NA | TRBJ2-4 | TRBV27 | NA | TGTGCCAGCAGGACTTGGGCCAAAAACATTCAGTACTTC | CASRTWAKNIQYF
NA | TRBJ1-1 | TRBV7-8 | NA | TGTGCCAGCAGCTTACAGGGGATGAACACTGAAGCTTTCTTT | CASSLQGMNTEAFF
NA | TRBJ1-2 | TRBV12-5 | once | TGTGCTAGTGGTTCCCCTGGGCGACCCTTCGGTGATGGCTACACCTTC | CASGSPGRPFGDGYTF
TRBD2 | TRBJ2-1 | TRBV5-4 | NA | TGTGCCAGCAGCCGGACTAGCGGAACCTACAATGAGCAGTTCTTC | CASSRTSGTYNEQFF
TRBD1 | TRBJ1-4 | TRBV19 | NA | TGTGCCAGTACCGGTCGACAGGGGGCCAAAGAAAAACTGTTTTTT | CASTGRQGAKEKLFF
NA | TRBJ2-1 | TRBV27 | NA | TGTGCCAGCAGTTTGCGGGGTCCCTACAATGAGCAGTTCTTC | CASSLRGPYNEQFF
TRBD2 | TRBJ2-1 | TRBV6-5 | NA | TGTGCCAGCAGCCCGGGGGGGTACCCTAACAATGAGCAGTTCTTC | CASSPGGYPNNEQFF
NA | TRBJ2-7 | TRBV10-3 | NA | TGTGCCATGGGGGAACAGGGATGGAGCCACGAGCAGTACTTC | CAMGEQGWSHEQYF
TRBD1 | TRBJ1-2 | TRBV28 | NA | TGTGCCAGCAGTTTACCTGGGACAGCCTTAGATGGCTACACCTTC | CASSLPGTALDGYTF
NA | TRBJ1-1 | TRBV19 | NA | TGTGCCAGTAGGGAGGGCCCTCGACCGAACACTGAAGCTTTCTTT | CASREGPRPNTEAFF
NA | TRBJ1-2 | TRBV5-1 | NA | TGCGCCAGCAGCCCCCAGGGGACGGTCGGCTACACCTTC | CASSPQGTVGYTF
NA | TRBJ2-1 | TRBV20-1 | NA | TGCAGCGTCGCGGGCGATGAGCAGTTCTTC | CSVAGDEQFF
NA | TRBJ2-6 | TRBV19 | NA | TGTGCCAGTAGTATGGGGGGTACTGCTGGGGCCAACGTCCTGACTTTC | CASSMGGTAGANVLTF
NA | TRBJ2-7 | TRBV2 | NA | TGTGCCAGGGGAGGCAGGGATCGCGAGCAGTACTTC | CARGGRDREQYF
TRBD1 | TRBJ1-2 | TRBV14 | NA | TGTGCCAGCAGCCGAGGACAGGGGGTTGCCTATGGCTACACCTTC | CASSRGQGVAYGYTF
NA | TRBJ2-7 | TRBV7-9 | NA | TGTGCCAGCAGCTTAGGGTCGGTTAACTCCTACGAGCAGTACTTC | CASSLGSVNSYEQYF
TRBD2 | TRBJ2-3 | TRBV5-6 | few | TGTGCCAGCAGCCTAGCGGGAAGGAATACGCAGTATTTT | CASSLAGRNTQYF
TRBD1 | TRBJ2-7 | TRBV10-3 | once | TGTGCCATCCGACAGGGGCCCACCTACGAGCAGTACTTC | CAIRQGPTYEQYF
NA | TRBJ1-5 | TRBV15 | NA | TGTGCCACCAGCAGAGCGGGGGGTAACAATCAGCCCCAGCATTTT | CATSRAGGNNQPQHF
NA | TRBJ1-1 | TRBV12-5 | NA | TGTGCTAGTGATCCCGGGGGTTTGCGCACTGAAGCTTTCTTT | CASDPGGLRTEAFF
NA | TRBJ2-1 | TRBV29-1 | NA | TGCAGCGTTAGCGGTGAGCAGTTCTTC | CSVSGEQFF
NA | TRBJ2-1 | TRBV11-2 | NA | TGTGCCAGCACCCCCGTAGGGGAGAAGGGGGACAATGAGCAGTTCTTC | CASTPVGEKGDNEQFF
NA | TRBJ2-7 | TRBV2 | NA | TGTGCCAGCAAGGGGGGGTATCGCGAGCAGTACTTC | CASKGGYREQYF
TRBD1 | TRBJ2-2 | TRBV27 | NA | TGTGCCAGCAGTTTTCTACAGGGGGGGAACACCGGGGAGCTGTTTTTT | CASSFLQGGNTGELFF
NA | TRBJ1-5 | TRBV6-5 | NA | TGTGCCAGCCAAATTGGACAGTTTAGCAATCAGCCCCAGCATTTT | CASQIGQFSNQPQHF
NA | TRBJ2-1 | TRBV5-4 | few | TGTGCCAGCAGCTGGAGTGGCTCCTACAATGAGCAGTTCTTC | CASSWSGSYNEQFF
NA | TRBJ2-7 | TRBV28 | NA | TGTGCCAGCAGGTCGACACTGAGCTCCTACGAGCAGTACTTC | CASRSTLSSYEQYF
TRBD2 | TRBJ2-5 | TRBV29-1 | NA | TGCAGCGTCCCCCTCGGGAGGGTTTCCCAAGAGACCCAGTACTTC | CSVPLGRVSQETQYF
NA | TRBJ1-1 | TRBV5-1 | NA | TGCGCCAGCAGCAGCCCGACAGGTAGGGAAGGAGTGAACACTGAAGCTTTCTTT | CASSSPTGREGVNTEAFF
NA | TRBJ1-5 | TRBV11-2 | NA | TGTGCCAGCAGCCGGACATCCAATCAGCCCCAGCATTTT | CASSRTSNQPQHF
NA | TRBJ1-2 | TRBV7-2 | once | TGTGCCAGCAGTCCCCAGACAGACTATGGCTACACCTTC | CASSPQTDYGYTF
TRBD1 | TRBJ2-1 | TRBV30 | NA | TGTGCCCGCTCAGGACAGGTATACAATGAGCAGTTCTTC | CARSGQVYNEQFF
TRBD2 | TRBJ2-7 | TRBV4-2 | NA | TGTGCCAGCAGCCAAGCTTTACCGGGGGGGCTGGCCTACGAGCAGTACTTC | CASSQALPGGLAYEQYF
NA | TRBJ2-1 | TRBV27 | NA | TGTGCCAGCAGTTCAGGGATGAGTTCCTACAATGAGCAGTTCTTC | CASSSGMSSYNEQFF
TRBD2 | TRBJ2-1 | TRBV27 | NA | TGTGCCAGCAGTTTATCCCCTTCTAGCGGGATAGGAAATGAGCAGTTCTTC | CASSLSPSSGIGNEQFF
TRBD1 | TRBJ2-3 | TRBV19 | NA | TGTGCCAGTAGTTCCAGACAGGGAGAAGATACGCAGTATTTT | CASSSRQGEDTQYF
NA | TRBJ1-2 | TRBV7-9 | NA | TGTGCCAGCAGCCTAGGGGAGGGATCAGGTGGCTACACCTTC | CASSLGEGSGGYTF
TRBD1 | TRBJ1-1 | TRBV5-4 | NA | TGTGCCAGCAGCCAGGGACAGGGGCTTTTCTTT | CASSQGQGLFF
NA | TRBJ1-2 | TRBV5-5 | NA | TGTGCCAGCAGCAAAGACAGGTCGGATGGCTACACCTTC | CASSKDRSDGYTF
TRBD2 | TRBJ2-7 | TRBV13 | NA | TGTGCCAGCAGCTTAGGCCTCGCGGGAGGGTACTACGAGCAGTACTTC | CASSLGLAGGYYEQYF
TRBD2 | TRBJ2-7 | TRBV9 | NA | TGTGCCAGCAGCGGGTGGACTAGCGGGAGGTACGAGCAGTACTTC | CASSGWTSGRYEQYF